One sample yielded the 11 T cell receptor beta chains listed below, sequenced in a study of cytomegalovirus exposure and HLA in healthy donors. PCR primers comprised 60 Vbeta and 13 Jbeta primers. Clones were sequenced by immunoSEQ multiplex PCR, and TCRdb holds only the in-frame ones, with some missing. Of 95,000 to 150,000 clones in the sample, about 80% were seen once. Input material: PBMCs. The source of these receptors is a man between 25 and 39 years old in good health and CMV-seropositive.

The chain employs TRBV7-8 and TRBJ2-5, with D unclear. The DNA end lines up better with TRBJ2-7; the J call may be wrong. The germline V gene encodes CDR1 SGHVS and CDR2 FQNEAQ. The CDR3 length is 13 residues. The CDR3 DNA sequence: TGTGCCAGCAGCGGTGACTGGATCTACGAGCAGTACTTC. Its protein product is CASSGDWIYEQYF.

V usage is TRBV5-1 and J usage is TRBJ1-1; no firm D call. The CDR3 is 14 residues long. Germline CDR1 reads SGHRS; CDR2 reads YFSETQ. The V end lost 1 base, the J end lost 4 bases, and 11 bases lay between the germline ends. CDR3 in amino acids: CASSLNGEGTEAFF. The CDR3 DNA reads as TGCGCCAGCAGCTTGAACGGGGAAGGCACTGAAGCTTTCTTT.

This chain connects TRBV2 to TRBJ2-1, with TRBD2 matching over 13 bases. The junction had 3 bases not matched to a gene; V was cut back by 5 bases and J by 8 bases. This CDR3 spans 14 amino acids. The germline V gene has CDR1 SNHLY and CDR2 FYNNEI. The CDR3 here is CASSRLAGGDEQFF. CDR3 nucleotides: TGTGCCAGCAGTCGACTAGCGGGGGGCGATGAGCAGTTCTTC.

This clone showed up just once. The genes are TRBV6-5 and TRBJ2-7, with D perhaps matching TRBD2 (5 bases). The V gene's germline CDR1 is MNHEY and CDR2 SVGAGI. CDR3 length equals 14 residues. V was trimmed by 7 bases and J by 4 bases, leaving 17 bases between them. CDR3 in DNA: TGTGCCAGCAAAACGGAGGAACTCTATTACGAGCAGTACTTC. Translation gives CASKTEELYYEQYF.

This CDR3 reads CASSLYTGHNQPQHF. The CDR3 DNA reads TGTGCCAGCAGTCTTTATACAGGGCACAATCAGCCCCAGCATTTT. The chain employs TRBV2 and TRBJ1-5; weak D call: TRBD1 (6 bases). CDR3 length equals 15 residues. V was clipped by 5 bases and J by 3 bases, with 14 bases between them. CDR1 is SNHLY and CDR2 is FYNNEI in the germline V gene.

The rearrangement uses TRBV29-1 and TRBJ2-3, with D uncertain. The CDR3 covers 12 residues. Germline lookup yields CDR1 SQVTM and CDR2 ANQGSEA. V gave up 2 bases and J gave up 3 bases, with 6 bases separating them. The chain's CDR3 is CSVESGTDTQYF. The CDR3 DNA follows: TGCAGCGTTGAATCCGGTACAGATACGCAGTATTTT.

The CDR3 DNA sequence: TGTGCTAGTGGTTCGGACATTAACACCGGGGAGCTGTTTTTT. This encodes CASGSDINTGELFF. This chain uses TRBV12-5 with TRBJ2-2, with TRBD1 as a possible D gene (5 bases). Germline-derived CDR1 and CDR2 are LGHNT and FRNRAP. The CDR3 runs to 14 residues. The V gene lost 4 bases and the J gene lost 2 bases, with 8 bases spanning the gap.

The chain's CDR3 is CASSLATGSSYNEQFF. In DNA form, the CDR3 reads TGTGCCAGCAGTTTAGCCACAGGGAGTTCCTACAATGAGCAGTTCTTC. V usage is TRBV27 and J usage is TRBJ2-1; D may be TRBD1 (6 bases). V lost 2 bases and J lost 1, with 12 bases in between. CDR1 and CDR2 from the germline V gene are MNHEY and SMNVEV (reference sequence). This CDR3 contains 16 residues.

The genes are TRBV30 and TRBJ2-5; D gene uncertain. The CDR3 is made up of 12 amino acids. V was clipped by 2 bases and J by 4 bases, with 8 bases between them. Germline CDR1 and CDR2: GTSNPN and SVGIG (reference sequence). CDR3 residues: CAWSRGRETQYF. CDR3 coding DNA: TGTGCCTGGAGTCGTGGGCGAGAGACCCAGTACTTC.

In its sample, this clone was seen a few times. This chain joins TRBV5-4 and TRBJ1-2, with a weak D call TRBD1 (6 bases). CDR1 is SGHNT, CDR2 YYREEE, per germline (reference sequence). This CDR3 spans 14 amino acids. The ends were cut back, 3 bases at V and 5 bases at J, with 14 bases in the middle. Here the CDR3 DNA reads TGTGCCAGCAGCTCCAGGGGCCTTGGGTATGGCTACACCTTC. Translating gives CASSSRGLGYGYTF.

This clone appeared a single time. This chain connects TRBV30 to TRBJ1-5, with 8 positions matching TRBD1. J lost 6 bases, V lost 5 bases, and 6 bases had no gene match. Looked up from germline, CDR1 is GTSNPN and CDR2 is SVGIG (reference sequence). The CDR3 is made up of 13 amino acids. Written as DNA, the CDR3 is TGTGCCTGGGGGGGACAGGCCCCTCAGCCCCAGCATTTT. The encoded protein is CAWGGQAPQPQHF.